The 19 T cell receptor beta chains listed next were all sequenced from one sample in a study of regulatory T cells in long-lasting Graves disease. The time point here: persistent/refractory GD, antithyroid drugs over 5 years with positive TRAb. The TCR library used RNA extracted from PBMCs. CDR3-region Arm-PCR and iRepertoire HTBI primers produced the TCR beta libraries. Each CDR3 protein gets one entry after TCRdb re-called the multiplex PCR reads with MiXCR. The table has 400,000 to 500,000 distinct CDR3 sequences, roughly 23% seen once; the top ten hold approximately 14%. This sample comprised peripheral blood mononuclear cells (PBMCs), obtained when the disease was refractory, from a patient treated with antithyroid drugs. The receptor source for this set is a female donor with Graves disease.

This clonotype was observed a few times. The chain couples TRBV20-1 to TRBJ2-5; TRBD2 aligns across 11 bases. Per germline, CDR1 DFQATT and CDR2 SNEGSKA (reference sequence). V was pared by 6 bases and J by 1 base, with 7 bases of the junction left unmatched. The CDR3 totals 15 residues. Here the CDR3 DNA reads TGCAGTGCAAGACTAGCGGGGAACCGCCAAGAGACCCAGTACTTC. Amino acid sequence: CSARLAGNRQETQYF.

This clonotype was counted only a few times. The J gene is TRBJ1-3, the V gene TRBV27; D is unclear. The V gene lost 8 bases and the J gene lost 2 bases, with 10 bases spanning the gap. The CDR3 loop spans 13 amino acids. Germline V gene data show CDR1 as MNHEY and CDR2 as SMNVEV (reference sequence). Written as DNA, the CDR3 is TGTGCCAGCGGTCAAGTCCCTGGAAACACCATATATTTT. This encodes CASGQVPGNTIYF.

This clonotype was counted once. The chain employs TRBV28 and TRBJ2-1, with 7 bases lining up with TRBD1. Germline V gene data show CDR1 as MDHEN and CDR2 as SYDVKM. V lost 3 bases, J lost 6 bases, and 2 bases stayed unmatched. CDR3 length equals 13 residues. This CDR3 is CASSLGQPNEQFF. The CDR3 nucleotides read TGTGCCAGCAGTTTGGGACAGCCCAATGAGCAGTTCTTC.

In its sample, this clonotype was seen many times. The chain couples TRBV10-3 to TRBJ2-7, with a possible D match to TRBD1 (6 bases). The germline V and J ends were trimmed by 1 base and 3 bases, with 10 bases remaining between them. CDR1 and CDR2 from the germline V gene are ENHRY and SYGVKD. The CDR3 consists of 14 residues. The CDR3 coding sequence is TGTGCCATCAGTGAGTTTGGGGGACACTACGAGCAGTACTTC. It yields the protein CAISEFGGHYEQYF.

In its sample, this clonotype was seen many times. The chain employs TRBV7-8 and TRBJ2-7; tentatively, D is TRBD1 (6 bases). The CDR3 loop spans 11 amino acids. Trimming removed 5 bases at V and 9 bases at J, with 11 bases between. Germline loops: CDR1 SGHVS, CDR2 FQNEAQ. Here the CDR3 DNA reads TGTGCCAGCAGCGGAGCACAGGGGCAGTACTTC. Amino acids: CASSGAQGQYF.

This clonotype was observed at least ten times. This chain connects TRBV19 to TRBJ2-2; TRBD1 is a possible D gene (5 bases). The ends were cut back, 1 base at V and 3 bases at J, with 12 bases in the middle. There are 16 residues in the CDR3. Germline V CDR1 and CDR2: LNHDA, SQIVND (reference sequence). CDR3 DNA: TGTGCCAGTAGTATAGGGGCAGGGTACGACACCGGGGAGCTGTTTTTT. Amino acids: CASSIGAGYDTGELFF.

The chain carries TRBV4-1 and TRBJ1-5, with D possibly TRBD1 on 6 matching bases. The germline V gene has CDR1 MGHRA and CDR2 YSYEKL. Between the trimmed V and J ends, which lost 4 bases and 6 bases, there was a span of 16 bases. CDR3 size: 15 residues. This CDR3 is CASSPQGSLGQPQHF. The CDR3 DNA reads TGCGCCAGCAGCCCTCAGGGGTCGCTGGGTCAGCCCCAGCATTTT.

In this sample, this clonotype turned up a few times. The CDR3 loop is CASSYSGLAGGGAKNIQYF. The CDR3 nucleotides read TGTGCCAGCAGTTACTCAGGACTAGCGGGAGGGGGGGCCAAAAACATTCAGTACTTC. The chain recombines TRBV6-2 or TRBV6-3 with TRBJ2-4; 15 bases are a match to TRBD2. Germline-derived CDR1 and CDR2 are MNHEY and SVGEGT. The CDR3 has 19 amino acids. The V gene end was trimmed by 0 bases and the J gene end by 1 base; junction bases not matched to a gene: 4.

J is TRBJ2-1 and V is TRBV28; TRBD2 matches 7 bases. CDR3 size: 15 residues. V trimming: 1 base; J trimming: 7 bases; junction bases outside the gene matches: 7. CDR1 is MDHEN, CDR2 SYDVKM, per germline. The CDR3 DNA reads TGTGCCAGCAGTTTATCCCGCGGGGGAAAAAATGAGCAGTTCTTC. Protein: CASSLSRGGKNEQFF.

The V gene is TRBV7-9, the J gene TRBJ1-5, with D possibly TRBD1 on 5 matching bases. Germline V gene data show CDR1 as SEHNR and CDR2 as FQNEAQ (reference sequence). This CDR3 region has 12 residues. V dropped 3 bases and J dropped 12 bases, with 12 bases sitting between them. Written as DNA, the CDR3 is TGTGCCAGCAGCTTCGGGGGGTGGGACCAGCATTTT. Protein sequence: CASSFGGWDQHF.

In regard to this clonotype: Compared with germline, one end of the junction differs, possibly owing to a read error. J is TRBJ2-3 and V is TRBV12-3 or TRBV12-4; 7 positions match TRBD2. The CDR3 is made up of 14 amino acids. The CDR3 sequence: CAGSYLAGTDTQYF. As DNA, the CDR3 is TGTGCCGGCAGTTATCTAGCGGGCACAGATACGCAGTATTTT.

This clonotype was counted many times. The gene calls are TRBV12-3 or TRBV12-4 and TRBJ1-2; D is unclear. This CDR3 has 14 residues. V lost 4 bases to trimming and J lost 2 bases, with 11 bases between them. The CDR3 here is CASSSAGRNYGYTF. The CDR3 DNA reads TGTGCCAGCAGTTCGGCAGGCCGGAACTATGGCTACACCTTC.

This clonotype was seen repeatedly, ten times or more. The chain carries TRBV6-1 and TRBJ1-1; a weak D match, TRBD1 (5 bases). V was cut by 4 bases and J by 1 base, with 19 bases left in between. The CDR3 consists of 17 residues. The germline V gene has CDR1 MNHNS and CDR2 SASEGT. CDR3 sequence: CASSVIQATGANTEAFF. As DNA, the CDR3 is TGTGCCAGCAGTGTAATACAGGCCACAGGAGCGAACACTGAAGCTTTCTTT.

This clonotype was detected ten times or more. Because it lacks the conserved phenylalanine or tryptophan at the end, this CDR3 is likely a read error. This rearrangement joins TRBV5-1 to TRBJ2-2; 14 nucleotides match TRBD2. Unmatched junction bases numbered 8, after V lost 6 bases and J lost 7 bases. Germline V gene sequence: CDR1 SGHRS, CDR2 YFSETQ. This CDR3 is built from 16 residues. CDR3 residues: CASTQGLAGGSGELFS. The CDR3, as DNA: TGCGCCAGCACTCAAGGACTAGCGGGAGGAAGCGGGGAGCTGTTTTCT.

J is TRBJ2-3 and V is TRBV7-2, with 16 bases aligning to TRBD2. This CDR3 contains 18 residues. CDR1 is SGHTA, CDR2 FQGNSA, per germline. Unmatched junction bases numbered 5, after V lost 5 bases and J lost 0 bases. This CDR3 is CASSLGTSGRGSTDTQYF. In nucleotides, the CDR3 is TGTGCCAGCAGCCTCGGGACTAGCGGGAGGGGTAGCACAGATACGCAGTATTTT. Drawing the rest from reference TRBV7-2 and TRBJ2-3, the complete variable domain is GAGVSQSPSNKVTEKGKDVELRCDPISGHTALYWYRQSLGQGLEFLIYFQGNSAPDKSGLPSDRFSAERTGGSVSTLTIQRTQQEDSAVYLCASSLGTSGRGSTDTQYFGPGTRLTVL.

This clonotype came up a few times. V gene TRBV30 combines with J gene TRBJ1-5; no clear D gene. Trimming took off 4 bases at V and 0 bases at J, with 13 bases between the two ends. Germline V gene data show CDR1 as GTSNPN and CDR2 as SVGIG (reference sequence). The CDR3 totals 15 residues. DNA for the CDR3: TGTGCCTGGACCCGTACGGGGAATAGCAATCAGCCCCAGCATTTT. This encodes CAWTRTGNSNQPQHF.

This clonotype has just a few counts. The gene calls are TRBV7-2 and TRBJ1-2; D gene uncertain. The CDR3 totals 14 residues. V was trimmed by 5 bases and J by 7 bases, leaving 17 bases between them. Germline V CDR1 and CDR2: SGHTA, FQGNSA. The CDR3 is CASSPDLGRGGYTF. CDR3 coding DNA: TGTGCCAGCAGCCCAGACTTAGGTAGAGGTGGCTACACCTTC.

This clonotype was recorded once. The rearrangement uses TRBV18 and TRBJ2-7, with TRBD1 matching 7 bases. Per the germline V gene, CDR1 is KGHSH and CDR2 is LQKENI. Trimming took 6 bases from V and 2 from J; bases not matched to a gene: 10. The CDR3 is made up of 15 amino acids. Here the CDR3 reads CASSRRQGEPYEQYF. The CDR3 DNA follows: TGTGCCAGCTCTCGAAGACAGGGAGAACCCTACGAGCAGTACTTC.

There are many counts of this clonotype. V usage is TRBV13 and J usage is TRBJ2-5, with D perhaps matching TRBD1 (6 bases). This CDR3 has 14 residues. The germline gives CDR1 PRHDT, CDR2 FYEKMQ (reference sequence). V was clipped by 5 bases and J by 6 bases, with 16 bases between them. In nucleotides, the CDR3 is TGTGCCAGCAGCGTAATGACAGGTCCGAAGACCCAGTACTTC. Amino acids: CASSVMTGPKTQYF.